These T cell receptor beta chains were read from a single sample in a study of OX40 agonist ivuxolimab in advanced cancers. The assay was immunoSEQ multiplex PCR, and TCRdb's table has in-frame clones only and misses some. The table shows some 85,000 clones, with 75% to 95% occurring only once. The specimen comprised CD4+ or CD8+ T cells sorted from blood, sampled in a trial of the OX40 agonist ivuxolimab. The receptors here all came from an adult with an advanced solid tumor such as melanoma, head and neck, liver or kidney cancer. Each CDR3 is given with its conserved first and last residue. The order of the fields is D gene, clone size, V gene, J gene, CDR3 protein, CDR3 DNA. D genes are given only for firm matches. Clone size is given for some rows only: seen once, a few or many times, or a class if the clone is expanded.

>TRBD2|NA|TRBV12-5|TRBJ2-7
CASGLVPPLAGDPYEQYF
TGTGCTAGTGGTTTGGTCCCCCCCTTAGCGGGAGACCCCTACGAGCAGTACTTC
>TRBD1|NA|TRBV6-6|TRBJ1-1
CASSPRDRGGAEAFF
TGTGCCAGCAGTCCCCGGGACAGGGGTGGGGCTGAAGCTTTCTTT
>NA|NA|TRBV9|TRBJ2-1
CASSVEGGMYNEQFF
TGTGCCAGCAGCGTAGAAGGGGGGATGTACAATGAGCAGTTCTTC
>NA|NA|TRBV6-4|TRBJ2-7
CASSGRSGLPSPYEQYF
TGTGCCAGCAGTGGGCGTTCCGGACTACCCTCGCCCTACGAGCAGTACTTC
>TRBD1|NA|TRBV19|TRBJ1-2
CASSLGDRNYGYTF
TGTGCCAGTAGTCTAGGGGACAGAAACTATGGCTACACCTTC
>NA|NA|TRBV5-1|TRBJ1-4
CASSLDATNEKLFF
TGCGCCAGCAGCTTAGATGCAACTAATGAAAAACTGTTTTTT
>NA|NA|TRBV2|TRBJ2-2
CASSEMASGGGELFF
TGTGCCAGCAGTGAAATGGCGTCGGGTGGCGGGGAGCTGTTTTTT
>TRBD2|NA|TRBV5-5|TRBJ2-7
CASSLGLARSYEQYF
TGTGCCAGCAGCTTGGGACTAGCGCGCTCCTACGAGCAGTACTTC
>TRBD1|few|TRBV6-1|TRBJ2-1
CATLPGQGFNEQFF
TGTGCCACCCTCCCAGGACAGGGGTTCAATGAGCAGTTCTTC
>NA|few|TRBV28|TRBJ1-2
CASSLRGVGLLYGYTF
TGTGCCAGCAGTTTAAGGGGAGTCGGACTGCTCTATGGCTACACCTTC
>NA|NA|TRBV7-2|TRBJ2-1
CASSSGPLGQFF
TGTGCCAGCAGCTCGGGCCCCTTAGGGCAGTTCTTC
>NA|NA|TRBV7-9|TRBJ2-1
CASSTQGPNSYNEQFF
TGTGCCAGCAGCACCCAGGGGCCAAACTCCTACAATGAGCAGTTCTTC
>NA|NA|TRBV6-5|TRBJ1-3
CASSYSIAGGRNTIYF
TGTGCCAGCAGTTACTCGATAGCAGGAGGTCGAAACACCATATATTTT
>TRBD1|NA|TRBV6-5|TRBJ1-2
CASSLTGTNYGYTF
TGTGCCAGCAGCCTGACAGGGACTAACTATGGCTACACCTTC
>NA|NA|TRBV19|TRBJ1-3
CASSIPGNTIYF
TGTGCCAGTAGTATTCCCGGAAACACCATATATTTT
>NA|few|TRBV5-6|TRBJ2-7
CASSWSNEQYF
TGTGCCAGCAGCTGGTCGAACGAGCAGTACTTC
>NA|NA|TRBV10-3|TRBJ1-1
CAVSSGFTEAFF
TGTGCCGTTTCCTCAGGATTTACTGAAGCTTTCTTT
>NA|NA|TRBV30|TRBJ1-1
CAWSRTVSNTEAFF
TGTGCCTGGAGCAGAACCGTTTCGAACACTGAAGCTTTCTTT
>TRBD2|NA|TRBV28|TRBJ2-5
CASSPDWGGTQYF
TGTGCCAGCAGCCCGGACTGGGGGGGGACCCAGTACTTC
>TRBD2|NA|TRBV6-9|TRBJ2-3
CATRGGTDTQYF
TGTGCCACCCGGGGGGGTACAGATACGCAGTATTTT
>NA|NA|TRBV9|TRBJ2-3
CASSRGSDTQYF
TGTGCCAGCAGCAGAGGGTCAGATACGCAGTATTTT
>TRBD1|NA|TRBV27|TRBJ1-5
CASSNLNRGRRNQPQHF
TGTGCCAGCAGTAACCTGAACAGGGGGCGCAGGAATCAGCCCCAGCATTTT
>TRBD2|NA|TRBV7-2|TRBJ2-2
CASSSIAGGPVTGELFF
TGTGCCAGCAGCTCTATAGCGGGAGGGCCAGTCACCGGGGAGCTGTTTTTT
>TRBD1|NA|TRBV6-1|TRBJ1-5
CASTHDRVNQPQHF
TGTGCCAGCACCCACGACAGGGTAAATCAGCCCCAGCATTTT
>TRBD2|NA|TRBV7-2|TRBJ2-3
CASSLSISGLASSTDTQYF
TGTGCCAGCAGCTTAAGTATCTCCGGACTAGCGAGTAGCACAGATACGCAGTATTTT
>NA|NA|TRBV29-1|TRBJ1-1
CSVLESPIYTEAFF
TGCAGCGTTTTGGAGTCCCCGATTTACACTGAAGCTTTCTTT
>TRBD1|NA|TRBV27|TRBJ1-2
CASSTWTGGKIYGYTF
TGTGCCAGCAGTACGTGGACAGGGGGCAAGATCTATGGCTACACCTTC
>TRBD1|NA|TRBV11-2|TRBJ2-7
CASSLEGTGGLEQYF
TGTGCCAGCAGCTTAGAAGGGACAGGGGGCTTGGAGCAGTACTTC
>NA|NA|TRBV28|TRBJ2-1
CASSLLPSSGNNEQFF
TGTGCCAGCAGTTTACTCCCCTCGAGCGGAAACAATGAGCAGTTCTTC
>NA|NA|TRBV5-4|TRBJ2-7
CASSLYNRVDEQYF
TGTGCCAGCAGCTTGTATAACAGGGTCGACGAGCAGTACTTC
>TRBD2|NA|TRBV10-3|TRBJ2-2
CAISRTSTDTGELFF
TGTGCCATCAGCAGGACTAGCACAGACACCGGGGAGCTGTTTTTT
>NA|NA|TRBV9|TRBJ2-2
CASSNFTGELFF
TGTGCCAGCAGCAACTTCACCGGGGAGCTGTTTTTT
>NA|NA|TRBV7-6|TRBJ2-2
CASSLATPRQELFF
TGTGCCAGCAGCTTAGCTACCCCCCGACAGGAGCTGTTTTTT
>NA|NA|TRBV30|TRBJ2-1
CAWTNSGNEQFF
TGTGCCTGGACTAACAGCGGCAATGAGCAGTTCTTC
>NA|NA|TRBV2|TRBJ2-4
CASSPTRSVKNIQYF
TGTGCCAGCAGTCCGACTAGGTCAGTCAAAAACATTCAGTACTTC
>NA|NA|TRBV6-6|TRBJ1-3
CASSLDGSGNTIYF
TGTGCCAGCAGCCTTGACGGTTCTGGAAACACCATATATTTT
>NA|NA|TRBV5-4|TRBJ2-1
CASSPFEGNEQFF
TGTGCCAGCAGCCCTTTCGAGGGTAACGAGCAGTTCTTC
>NA|NA|TRBV6-6|TRBJ1-2
CASSFGQPYGYTF
TGTGCCAGCAGTTTCGGGCAGCCCTATGGCTACACCTTC
>TRBD1|NA|TRBV30|TRBJ2-7
CAWSTTGEQYF
TGTGCCTGGAGTACGACAGGGGAGCAGTACTTC
>TRBD1|NA|TRBV27|TRBJ2-5
CASSPRDSKETQYF
TGTGCCAGCAGTCCACGGGACAGTAAAGAGACCCAGTACTTC
>NA|once|TRBV19|TRBJ2-5
CASSMTGPRTETQYF
TGTGCCAGTAGTATGACGGGCCCAAGGACGGAGACCCAGTACTTC
>TRBD1|NA|TRBV4-1|TRBJ2-7
CASSQGDRGSGEQYF
TGCGCCAGCAGCCAAGGGGACAGGGGATCTGGCGAGCAGTACTTC
>NA|NA|TRBV4-3|TRBJ2-1
CASSLRDFPDEQFF
TGCGCCAGCAGCCTCCGGGACTTCCCCGATGAGCAGTTCTTC
>NA|NA|TRBV7-9|TRBJ2-7
CASSLGQTLYYEQYF
TGTGCCAGCAGCTTAGGGCAGACCCTCTACTACGAGCAGTACTTC
>TRBD2|NA|TRBV7-2|TRBJ2-5
CASSFSGVGGETQYF
TGTGCCAGCAGTTTCTCCGGGGTGGGAGGGGAGACCCAGTACTTC